Listed here are 15 T cell receptor beta chains from one sample, sequenced in a study of CD8 T cells in Susac syndrome. Reverse transcription of roughly 0.5 to 1 ug RNA was performed with random hexamers. A single record per CDR3 protein comes from TCRdb applying MiXCR to the immunoSEQ multiplex PCR reads. In the table there are 250,000 to 350,000 distinct CDR3 sequences, 92% of which are singletons. Sequenced material: CD4+ T cells from PBMCs. The receptors here all came from a human donor with multiple sclerosis.

This sequence joins TRBV6-2 or TRBV6-3 and TRBJ2-1; 8 positions match TRBD2. CDR3 length: 15 amino acids. Germline CDR1 reads MNHEY; CDR2 reads SVGEGT. V dropped 7 bases and J dropped 0; count of bases not matched to a gene: 5. CDR3 region: CASKQTSVSYNEQFF. The CDR3 DNA reads TGTGCCAGCAAGCAGACTAGCGTCTCCTACAATGAGCAGTTCTTC.

The V and J genes are TRBV7-2 and TRBJ2-3, with TRBD2 matching 11 bases. The germline gives CDR1 SGHTA, CDR2 FQGNSA. V gave up 5 bases and J gave up 3 bases; unmatched junction bases: 4. This CDR3 comprises 15 residues. CDR3 sequence reads: CASSVTSGNTDTQYF. CDR3 DNA: TGTGCCAGCAGCGTGACTAGCGGGAATACAGATACGCAGTATTTT.

The gene calls are TRBV7-9 and TRBJ2-3, with D perhaps matching TRBD1 (5 bases). CDR3 length equals 16 residues. Trimming pared 7 bases from V and 0 bases from J, leaving 17 bases between. Germline-derived CDR1 and CDR2 are SEHNR and FQNEAQ (reference sequence). This chain's CDR3 is CASTPGAGISTDTQYF. DNA for the CDR3: TGTGCCAGCACCCCGGGTGCAGGGATAAGCACAGATACGCAGTATTTT.

V is TRBV6-6 and J is TRBJ1-6; 8 nucleotides match TRBD1. Germline trimming cut 2 bases from V and 7 bases from J; bases unmatched to any gene: 7. Looked up from germline, CDR1 is MNHNY and CDR2 is SVGAGI (reference sequence). CDR3 length: 16 amino acids. The CDR3 region is CASSYTGQGRNSPLHF. The CDR3 DNA follows: TGTGCCAGCAGTTACACAGGACAGGGTAGAAATTCACCCCTCCACTTT.

In this sample, this clonotype turned up a few times. The V call is TRBV11-2, the J call TRBJ2-7; D is tentatively TRBD1 or TRBD2 (6 bases each). Germline lookup yields CDR1 SGHAT and CDR2 FQNNGV. The CDR3 totals 13 residues. V was trimmed by 5 bases and J by 2 bases, leaving 10 bases between them. The CDR3 spells CASSPGGPYEQYF. The DNA for the CDR3 is TGTGCCAGCAGCCCTGGGGGGCCCTACGAGCAGTACTTC.

The chain is built from TRBV7-2 and TRBJ2-7; 8 bases map to TRBD2. Trimming removed 5 bases from V and 1 base from J; junction bases left unmatched: 10. The CDR3 is made up of 16 amino acids. Germline CDR1 reads SGHTA; CDR2 reads FQGNSA. This CDR3 is CASSNGLAISSYEQYF. The CDR3 DNA follows: TGTGCCAGCAGCAACGGACTAGCCATATCATCCTACGAGCAGTACTTC.

The chain combines TRBV29-1 with TRBJ2-5; D unresolved. Trimming removed 6 bases at V and 5 bases at J, with 13 bases between. Germline CDR1 reads SQVTM; CDR2 reads ANQGSEA. The CDR3 spans 12 residues. The CDR3 DNA reads as TGCAGCGTAAGGTCCCTCGGGGAGACCCAGTACTTC. As protein: CSVRSLGETQYF.

This CDR3 reads CASSPRKDSPLHF. The CDR3 DNA reads TGTGCCAGCAGTCCCCGTAAGGATTCACCCCTCCACTTT. The rearrangement uses TRBV7-6 and TRBJ1-6; no firm D call. The germline CDR1 and CDR2 sequences are SGHVS and FNYEAQ. The CDR3 covers 13 residues. The germline V and J ends were trimmed by 6 bases and 8 bases, with 11 bases remaining between them.

The V call is TRBV6-5, the J call TRBJ2-5, with TRBD1 matching 9 bases. The CDR3 runs 14 residues. The germline V gene encodes CDR1 MNHEY and CDR2 SVGAGI. J was trimmed by 4 bases and V by 6 bases; bases with no gene match: 6. The CDR3 coding sequence is TGTGCCAGCAGGAGACAGACAGGGGGAGAGACCCAGTACTTC. Translated: CASRRQTGGETQYF.

The chain uses TRBV5-6 and TRBJ2-7, with D tentatively TRBD1 (6 bases). This CDR3 contains 14 residues. Germline CDR1 reads SGHDT; CDR2 reads YYEEEE. The V end was cut by 5 bases, the J end by 3 bases, with 15 bases between. CDR3 sequence reads: CASSNPGHNYEQYF. The CDR3 nucleotides read TGTGCCAGCAGTAATCCGGGACATAACTACGAGCAGTACTTC.

This rearrangement joins TRBV6-6 to TRBJ1-2, with 9 bases that match TRBD1. The length of the CDR3 is 13 residues. After removal of 2 bases from V and 6 bases from J, the junction contained 1 base not matched to a gene. The germline gives CDR1 MNHNY, CDR2 SVGAGI (reference sequence). CDR3 sequence: CASSYGTGNGYTF. The CDR3 DNA is TGTGCCAGCAGTTACGGGACAGGGAATGGCTACACCTTC.

The chain uses TRBV7-9 and TRBJ2-2; D ambiguous. There are 14 residues in the CDR3. Germline CDR1 and CDR2: SEHNR and FQNEAQ (reference sequence). V lost 2 bases and J 6 bases, leaving 10 bases between the germline ends. CDR3 DNA sequence: TGTGCCAGCAGCTTATTAATAACGGCCGGGGAGCTGTTTTTT. This translates into CASSLLITAGELFF.

This clonotype came up a few times. This chain uses TRBV12-3 or TRBV12-4 with TRBJ1-5, with D unresolved. This CDR3 comprises 15 residues. The V gene lost 6 bases and the J gene lost 2 bases, with 14 bases spanning the gap. Written as DNA, the CDR3 is TGTGCCAGCAGCCCGGAGGGTTTGGGCAATCAGCCCCAGCATTTT. It is translated as CASSPEGLGNQPQHF.

This clonotype was recorded many times. An end of the junction differs from the germline gene, which may be a read error. The chain combines TRBV5-1 with TRBJ2-1; the D gene is possibly TRBD2 (6 bases). The CDR3 extends over 15 amino acids. Germline assignment: CDR1 SGHRS and CDR2 YFSETQ. CDR3 in amino acids: CASSLGGSSYNEQFF. The CDR3 DNA reads TGTGCCAGCAGCTTAGGAGGGAGCTCCTACAATGAGCAGTTCTTC.

The rearrangement uses TRBV5-1 and TRBJ2-2; tentative D call: TRBD2 (5 bases). Germline V gene data show CDR1 as SGHRS and CDR2 as YFSETQ. V shed 5 bases and J shed 3 bases, with 17 bases lying between them. CDR3 length: 16 amino acids. Written as DNA, the CDR3 is TGCGCCAGCAGTCCGCTGCGCCGGGAAGACACCGGGGAGCTGTTTTTT. Amino acid sequence: CASSPLRREDTGELFF. The variable domain in full, with the rest retrieved from reference TRBV5-1 and TRBJ2-2, is KAGVTQTPRYLIKTRGQQVTLSCSPISGHRSVSWYQQTPGQGLQFLFEYFSETQRNKGNFPGRFSGRQFSNSRSEMNVSTLELGDSALYLCASSPLRREDTGELFFGEGSRLTVL.